The rows below give T cell receptor beta chains drawn from one sample of a study of naive and memory T cell subsets. TCRdb fed the UMI-ligation and nested PCR reads into MiXCR, producing one record per CDR3 protein. This sample carries more than 95,000 distinct CDR3 sequences, approximately 14% of them seen once, and the ten largest clones take approximately 2.6%. The sample comprised naive CD8+ T cells from blood. These receptors were taken from a human donor in good health. Both conserved end residues are part of each CDR3. A D gene is named only where the DNA matches it firmly. Clone size is stated in some rows and not others, as once, few, many or a class when expanded.

TRBV7-9,TRBJ2-3,NA,NA,TGTGCCAGCGGCTTAGTTTACGATACGCAGTATTTT,CASGLVYDTQYF
TRBV27,TRBJ2-1,TRBD2,NA,TGTGCCAGCAGTTGGACTAGCGGGAGGAATGAGCAGTTCTTC,CASSWTSGRNEQFF
TRBV6-1,TRBJ2-5,TRBD2,once,TGTGCCAGCAGGCTCGGGTGGCGGGGGAGATCCCAAGAGACCCAGTACTTC,CASRLGWRGRSQETQYF
TRBV28,TRBJ2-2,TRBD2,NA,TGTGCCAGCACTAGCGGGGCGACCACCGGGGAGCTGTTTTTT,CASTSGATTGELFF
TRBV7-2,TRBJ2-7,TRBD2,NA,TGTGCCAGCAGCTTAGACCCGGGGGGCTACGAGCAGTACTTC,CASSLDPGGYEQYF
TRBV13,TRBJ2-7,TRBD1,few,TGTGCCAGCAGCGATATGGACAGGGGGTTCGAGCAGTACTTC,CASSDMDRGFEQYF
TRBV27,TRBJ2-7,TRBD2,many,TGTGCCAGCAGTTTCGCAGGGACTAGGAACGAGCAGTACTTC,CASSFAGTRNEQYF
TRBV7-9,TRBJ2-3,NA,many,TGTGCCAGCAGCTTATGGTCTTCTAGCACAGATACGCAGTATTTT,CASSLWSSSTDTQYF
TRBV28,TRBJ1-1,NA,few,TGTGCCACCGCCTCGAACACTGAAGCTTTCTTT,CATASNTEAFF
TRBV20-1,TRBJ2-1,TRBD1,NA,TGCAGTGCTTACCCGGGACAGGGGGCCTATGAGCAGTTCTTC,CSAYPGQGAYEQFF
TRBV12-3/TRBV12-4,TRBJ2-2,NA,NA,TGTGCCAGCAGTTTTGGACAAGTTTATGGGACACCGGCGAACACCGGGGAGCTGTTTTTT,CASSFGQVYGTPANTGELFF
TRBV6-2/TRBV6-3,TRBJ1-5,TRBD1,once,TGTGCCAGCAGTTACGAGGGACAGTTTAGCAATCAGCCCCAGCATTTT,CASSYEGQFSNQPQHF
TRBV2,TRBJ2-1,NA,few,TGTGCCACCACTAACTTTGGCTCCTACAATGAGCAGTTCTTC,CATTNFGSYNEQFF
TRBV5-1,TRBJ1-1,NA,few,TGCGCCAGCAGCTCCTCCAAACAGAGTTCTGGCCTGGGCACTGAAGCTTTCTTT,CASSSSKQSSGLGTEAFF
TRBV4-2,TRBJ2-3,TRBD2,NA,TGTGCCAGCAGCCAAGAACTAGCGGGGTGCACAGATACGCAGTATTTT,CASSQELAGCTDTQYF
TRBV11-2,TRBJ2-7,NA,few,TGTGCCAGCAGCTTCTCGATCATCGACGAGCAGTACTTC,CASSFSIIDEQYF
TRBV29-1,TRBJ1-1,NA,many,TGCAGCGTAGTCGGGGGGCAGGTCACTGAAGCTTTCTTT,CSVVGGQVTEAFF
TRBV19,TRBJ2-1,TRBD2,few,TGTGCCAGTAGTACCGGGGGGAGCTCCTACAATGAGCAGTTCTTC,CASSTGGSSYNEQFF
TRBV4-3,TRBJ2-3,NA,many,TGCGCCAGCAGCCAAAGATTGGGGAGAAGGACAGATACGCAGTATTTT,CASSQRLGRRTDTQYF
TRBV14,TRBJ2-5,NA,NA,TGTGCCAGCAGCCAAGATGTTACGGGTTTCCAAGAGACCCAGTACTTC,CASSQDVTGFQETQYF
TRBV28,TRBJ1-2,TRBD1,few,TGTGCCAGCAGTGAACAGGCAGGACAGGGTTATGGCTACACCTTC,CASSEQAGQGYGYTF
TRBV7-8,TRBJ2-1,NA,NA,TGTGCCAGCAGCTTATCGTCTGGATGGGATGAGCAGTTCTTC,CASSLSSGWDEQFF
TRBV4-2,TRBJ1-2,NA,few,TGTGCCAGCAGCCAAGCCCTTTACCGGTATGGCTACACCTTC,CASSQALYRYGYTF
TRBV29-1,TRBJ2-3,NA,many,TGCAGCGTTGAATTAACACTAAGCACAGATACGCAGTATTTT,CSVELTLSTDTQYF
TRBV2,TRBJ2-7,TRBD1,few,TGTGCCAGCAGTGAAGGACAGGGCTTCTACGAGCAGTACTTC,CASSEGQGFYEQYF
TRBV7-3,TRBJ2-2,TRBD2,NA,TGTGCCAGCAGCTTAGTAGCGGGAGGTATCAGCGGGGAGCTGTTTTTT,CASSLVAGGISGELFF
TRBV5-8,TRBJ1-5,NA,NA,TGTGCCAGCAGCTTTGGGTTTCAGCCCCAGCATTTT,CASSFGFQPQHF
TRBV24-1,TRBJ2-3,TRBD1,many,TGTGCCACCAGTGTCTCCGGACAGGGCCCATCTAGCACAGATACGCAGTATTTT,CATSVSGQGPSSTDTQYF
TRBV11-2,TRBJ1-6,NA,NA,TGTGCCAGCAGCTTAGGATACAGTAGCCTCCACTTT,CASSLGYSSLHF
TRBV5-6,TRBJ1-3,NA,NA,TGTGCCAGCAGCTTGGCCGACTCTGGAAACACCATATATTTT,CASSLADSGNTIYF
TRBV29-1,TRBJ1-3,NA,NA,TGCAGCGTTACTCCATGGCAGGGCTCTGGAAACACCATATATTTT,CSVTPWQGSGNTIYF
TRBV5-6,TRBJ2-3,TRBD1,many,TGTGCCAGCAGCCCTGGCGGACAGGGGTTCACAGATACGCAGTATTTT,CASSPGGQGFTDTQYF
TRBV9,TRBJ2-1,NA,NA,TGTGCCAGCAGCCTCAGGGATCATGAGCAGTTCTTC,CASSLRDHEQFF
TRBV4-2,TRBJ1-1,NA,few,TGTGCCAGCAGCTATGGACAGCTAGGTGAAGCTTTCTTT,CASSYGQLGEAFF
TRBV5-1,TRBJ2-3,NA,NA,TGCGTCAGTACCACAGGTCTATCGGCAGATACGCAGTATTTT,CVSTTGLSADTQYF
TRBV5-1,TRBJ1-4,NA,NA,TGCGCCAGCAGCCCGCTGGGAGCGGGTGAAAAACTGTTTTTT,CASSPLGAGEKLFF
TRBV7-9,TRBJ1-1,NA,few,TGTGCCAGCAGCCCCTTGGCCTTGACGGGAATGAACACTGAAGCTTTCTTT,CASSPLALTGMNTEAFF
TRBV7-9,TRBJ1-3,NA,NA,TGTGCCAGCAGCCCTAGACTCCCCTCTGCCAACTCGAGCTCTGGAAACACCATATATTTT,CASSPRLPSANSSSGNTIYF
TRBV25-1,TRBJ2-7,TRBD1,few,TGTGCCAGCAGTGGGACAGGGCTCTTGTCCTACGAGCAGTACTTC,CASSGTGLLSYEQYF
TRBV29-1,TRBJ2-5,NA,NA,TGCAGCGTTCGGATCGAAGTAGAGACCCAGTACTTC,CSVRIEVETQYF
TRBV29-1,TRBJ2-7,NA,NA,TGCAGCGTTTCATTCGGGGAAAGCTACGAGCAGTACTTC,CSVSFGESYEQYF
TRBV12-3/TRBV12-4,TRBJ1-2,TRBD1,NA,TGTGCCAGCAGTTTCGGAGGGGGCGCAGGTGGCTACACCTTC,CASSFGGGAGGYTF
TRBV7-8,TRBJ2-1,NA,NA,TGTGCCAGCAGCTTAGGGGGACCGATCAGCGGTGAGCAGTTCTTC,CASSLGGPISGEQFF
TRBV7-9,TRBJ2-5,NA,NA,TGTGCCAGCAGCTCGGGGGCGCGAGAGACCCAGTACTTC,CASSSGARETQYF
TRBV28,TRBJ1-4,NA,NA,TGTGCCAGCAGTTTACGGCAAGTGGGGCGTAAGGCTGAAAAACTGTTTTTT,CASSLRQVGRKAEKLFF
TRBV20-1,TRBJ2-7,TRBD2,NA,TGCAGTGCTAGTGGCAGCGGGAGTTCCTACGAGCAGTACTTC,CSASGSGSSYEQYF
TRBV9,TRBJ1-2,NA,few,TGTGCCAGCAGCGTAGAGGGCCCTTCCTATGGCTACACCTTC,CASSVEGPSYGYTF
TRBV5-4,TRBJ2-7,TRBD2,many,TGTGCCAGCAGCTTGGAAGGGGCGGGAGTCCCCCCTAGCTCCTACGAGCAGTACTTC,CASSLEGAGVPPSSYEQYF
TRBV3-1,TRBJ1-5,NA,many,TGTGCCAGCAGCCAAGACAGCAATCAGCCCCAGCATTTT,CASSQDSNQPQHF
TRBV4-3,TRBJ2-7,NA,many,TGCGCCAGCAGCCCTACGGGACTTAACTCCTACGAGCAGTACTTC,CASSPTGLNSYEQYF
TRBV5-6,TRBJ1-6,TRBD1,many,TGTGCCAGCAGCTTCCAGGGGGGAAATTCACCCCTCCACTTT,CASSFQGGNSPLHF
TRBV29-1,TRBJ1-1,NA,many,TGCAGCGTTGTACCCTCGAACACTGAAGCTTTCTTT,CSVVPSNTEAFF
TRBV29-1,TRBJ1-2,NA,few,TGCAGCGCCGCGTCGGGGGTGGCTAACTATGGCTACACCTTC,CSAASGVANYGYTF
TRBV5-6,TRBJ1-1,NA,NA,TGTGCCAGCAGCATTCAGGGAAGTACTGAAGCTTTCTTT,CASSIQGSTEAFF
TRBV29-1,TRBJ1-4,NA,few,TGCAGCTTTGACAGGAAGGATGAAAAACTGTTTTTT,CSFDRKDEKLFF
TRBV28,TRBJ1-2,NA,NA,TGTGCCAGCAGTGAGACAGCTTTCTATGGCTACACCTTC,CASSETAFYGYTF
TRBV6-5,TRBJ2-1,NA,NA,TGTGCCAGCAGTTATGCCGGGGGGCGAGACAATGAGCAGTTCTTC,CASSYAGGRDNEQFF
TRBV12-3/TRBV12-4,TRBJ1-2,NA,many,TGTGCCAGCAGTCCCGTTAGCCTATATGGCTACACCTTC,CASSPVSLYGYTF
TRBV20-1,TRBJ1-3,TRBD1,once,TGCAGTGCTAGAGATTGGGGACAGGGTGATGGAAACACCATATATTTT,CSARDWGQGDGNTIYF
TRBV28,TRBJ2-1,TRBD1,many,TGTGCCAGCAGTTTAGTGACAGGGGCCAATGAGCAGTTCTTC,CASSLVTGANEQFF